Following are 10 T cell receptor beta chains from one sample sequenced in a study of T cell responses to AZD1222 COVID-19 vaccine. Data came from immunoSEQ multiplex PCR; TCRdb stores just in-frame clones and leaves some out. Here the sample spans about 120,000 clones, just over 90% being singletons. The sample consisted of peripheral blood, taken on day 0 of AZD1222 vaccination. The receptors were gathered from an adult in good health.

The chain has TRBV18 and TRBJ1-1; the match to TRBD1 covers 7 bases. Germline values: CDR1 KGHSH, CDR2 LQKENI. The trim removed 6 bases at V and 0 bases at J, leaving 13 bases unmatched. This CDR3 is built from 17 residues. CDR3 amino acids: CASSPRPTGTMNTEAFF. The DNA for the CDR3 is TGTGCCAGCTCCCCTCGCCCGACAGGGACCATGAACACTGAAGCTTTCTTT.

The J gene is TRBJ1-2, the V gene TRBV5-4, with D perhaps TRBD1 (5 bases). Germline V gives CDR1 SGHNT, CDR2 YYREEE (reference sequence). V was shortened by 1 base and J by 1 base, with 11 bases between the two germline ends. This CDR3 region has 15 residues. The CDR3: CASSLNNRRNYGYTF. As DNA, the CDR3 is TGTGCCAGCAGCTTGAATAACAGGCGTAACTATGGCTACACCTTC.

This clone was recorded only once. The chain employs TRBV6-5 and TRBJ2-3, with TRBD1 as a possible D gene (5 bases). The V gene lost 7 bases and the J gene lost 5 bases, with 16 bases spanning the gap. Germline CDR1 and CDR2: MNHEY and SVGAGI. There are 14 residues in the CDR3. The CDR3, as DNA: TGTGCCAGCACGGCCGGACAAGGGCTAGATACGCAGTATTTT. Translation gives CASTAGQGLDTQYF.

The chain uses TRBV7-6 and TRBJ2-2; D uncertain. Trimming shortened V by 5 bases and J by 3 bases, and 10 bases separated the two germline ends. The CDR3 covers 14 residues. The germline gives CDR1 SGHVS, CDR2 FNYEAQ. The CDR3 sequence: CASSAQEYTGELFF. The CDR3 region has the DNA TGTGCCAGCAGCGCCCAGGAGTACACCGGGGAGCTGTTTTTT.

This chain joins TRBV5-1 and TRBJ1-3; the D is unclear. This CDR3 is 14 amino acids long. The ends were cut back, 0 bases at V and 1 base at J, with 5 bases in the middle. CDR1 is SGHRS, CDR2 YFSETQ, per germline. The CDR3 nucleotides read TGCGCCAGCAGCTTGGTTAGTTCTGGAAACACCATATATTTT. Protein: CASSLVSSGNTIYF. Drawing the rest from reference TRBV5-1 and TRBJ1-3, the complete variable domain is KAGVTQTPRYLIKTRGQQVTLSCSPISGHRSVSWYQQTPGQGLQFLFEYFSETQRNKGNFPGRFSGRQFSNSRSEMNVSTLELGDSALYLCASSLVSSGNTIYFGEGSWLTVV.

This clone occurred a few times. This CDR3 reads CASSLGTTGHEQYF. CDR3 sequence (DNA): TGTGCCAGCAGCTTGGGGACAACCGGCCACGAGCAGTACTTC. The chain couples TRBV7-9 to TRBJ2-7; possible D gene TRBD1, 6 bases. This CDR3 comprises 14 residues. Germline V lookup: CDR1 SEHNR, CDR2 FQNEAQ (reference sequence). Trimming removed 3 bases from V and 5 bases from J, with 14 bases in between.

The gene calls are TRBV7-6 and TRBJ2-5, with 10 bases that match TRBD2. Germline CDR1 is SGHVS and CDR2 is FNYEAQ. Trimming cost V 0 bases and J 7 bases; bases outside gene matches: 14. The CDR3 extends over 18 amino acids. CDR3 residues: CASSLAAGLAPTSRTQYF. CDR3 sequence (DNA): TGTGCCAGCAGCTTAGCAGCGGGACTAGCGCCAACATCAAGGACCCAGTACTTC.

This chain uses TRBV19 with TRBJ2-2, with D perhaps matching TRBD1 or TRBD2 (5 bases each). CDR3 size: 16 residues. Germline lookup yields CDR1 LNHDA and CDR2 SQIVND (reference sequence). V lost 1 base to trimming and J lost 4 bases, with 13 bases between them. CDR3 region: CASSIGPGTATGELFF. The CDR3 DNA reads TGTGCCAGTAGTATAGGCCCGGGGACGGCCACCGGGGAGCTGTTTTTT. Using reference TRBV19 and TRBJ2-2 for the parts outside the CDR3, the full variable domain is DGGITQSPKYLFRKEGQNVTLSCEQNLNHDAMYWYRQDPGQGLRLIYYSQIVNDFQKGDIAEGYSVSREKKESFPLTVTSAQKNPTAFYLCASSIGPGTATGELFFGEGSRLTVL.

V gene TRBV18 combines with J gene TRBJ1-5; D is unresolved. The CDR3 has 13 residues. The V gene's germline CDR1 is KGHSH and CDR2 LQKENI. Trimming took off 6 bases at V and 4 bases at J, with 10 bases between the two ends. The CDR3 nucleotides are TGTGCCAGCTCTTTCGGCGGAAATCAGCCCCAGCATTTT. Its translation: CASSFGGNQPQHF.

The rearrangement joins TRBV4-3 to TRBJ2-7; 7 bases fit TRBD2. Germline V gene lookup returns CDR1 LGHNA and CDR2 YSLEER. The CDR3 extends over 17 amino acids. Trimming removed 0 bases from V and 2 bases from J; junction bases left unmatched: 10. CDR3 DNA: TGCGCCAGCAGCCAAGATGGGGGGGTAAGTAGGCCCTACGAGCAGTACTTC. Its translation is CASSQDGGVSRPYEQYF.